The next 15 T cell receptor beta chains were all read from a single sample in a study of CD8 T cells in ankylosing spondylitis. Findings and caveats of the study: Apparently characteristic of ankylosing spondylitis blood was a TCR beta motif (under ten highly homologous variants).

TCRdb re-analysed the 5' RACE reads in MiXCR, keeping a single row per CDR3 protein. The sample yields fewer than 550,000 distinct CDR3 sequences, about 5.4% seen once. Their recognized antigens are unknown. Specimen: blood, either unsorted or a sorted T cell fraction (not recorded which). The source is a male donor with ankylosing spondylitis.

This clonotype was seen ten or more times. CDR3 nucleotide sequence: TGCGCCAGCAGCGAACAGGGGTGGGGCACTGAAGCTTTCTTT. It yields the protein CASSEQGWGTEAFF. The V gene is TRBV4-3, the J gene TRBJ1-1, with 7 positions matching TRBD1. V was clipped by 5 bases and J by 4 bases; unmatched bases: 7. CDR1 is LGHNA, CDR2 YSLEER, per germline. The CDR3 has 14 residues.

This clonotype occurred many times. The CDR3 nucleotides are TGTGCCAGCAGCTGGGTACGAGCGGGAGGTTGGCAGTTCTTC. It codes for CASSWVRAGGWQFF. The chain uses TRBV5-8 and TRBJ2-1, with 9 bases aligning to TRBD2. This CDR3 comprises 14 residues. Germline loops: CDR1 SGHTS, CDR2 YDEGEE. Germline trimming cut 3 bases from V and 12 bases from J; bases unmatched to any gene: 10.

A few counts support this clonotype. The CDR3 DNA is TGTGCCAGCAGCCAGGCCCTATTGGGGGCACCATTCTTT. Its protein is CASSQALLGAPFF. The V and J genes are TRBV3-1 and TRBJ1-1, with D tentatively TRBD1 (6 bases). Germline CDR1 LGHDT, CDR2 YNNKEL (reference sequence). The CDR3 is 13 amino acids. The V end was cut by 3 bases, the J end by 14 bases, with 19 bases between.

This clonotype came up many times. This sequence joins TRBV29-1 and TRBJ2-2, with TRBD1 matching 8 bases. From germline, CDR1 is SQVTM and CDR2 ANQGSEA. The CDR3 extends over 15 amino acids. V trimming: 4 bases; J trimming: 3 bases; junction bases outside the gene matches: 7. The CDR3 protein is CSVGRGPLDTGELFF. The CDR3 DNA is TGCAGCGTTGGCAGGGGGCCTCTTGACACCGGGGAGCTGTTTTTT.

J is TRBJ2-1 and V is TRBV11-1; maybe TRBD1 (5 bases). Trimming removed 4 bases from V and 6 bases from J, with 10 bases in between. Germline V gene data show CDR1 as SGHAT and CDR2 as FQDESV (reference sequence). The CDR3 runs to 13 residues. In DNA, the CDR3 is TGTGCCAGCAGCTGGGGCAGGCCCAATGAGCAGTTCTTC. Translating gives CASSWGRPNEQFF.

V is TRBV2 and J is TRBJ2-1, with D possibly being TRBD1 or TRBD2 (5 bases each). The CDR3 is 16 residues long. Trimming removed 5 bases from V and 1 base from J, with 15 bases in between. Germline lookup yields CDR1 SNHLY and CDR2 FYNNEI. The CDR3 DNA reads TGTGCCAGCAGTTTCCACGGGACGGAGTCCTACAATGAGCAGTTCTTC. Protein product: CASSFHGTESYNEQFF. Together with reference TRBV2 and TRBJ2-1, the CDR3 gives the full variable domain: EPEVTQTPSHQVTQMGQEVILRCVPISNHLYFYWYRQILGQKVEFLVSFYNNEISEKSEIFDDQFSVERPDGSNFTLKIRSTKLEDSAMYFCASSFHGTESYNEQFFGPGTRLTVL.

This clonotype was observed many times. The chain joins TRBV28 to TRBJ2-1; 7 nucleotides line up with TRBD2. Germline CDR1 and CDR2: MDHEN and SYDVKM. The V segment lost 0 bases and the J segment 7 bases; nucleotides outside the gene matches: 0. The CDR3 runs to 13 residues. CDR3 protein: CASSLWRGNEQFF. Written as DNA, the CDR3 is TGTGCCAGCAGTTTATGGCGGGGGAATGAGCAGTTCTTC.

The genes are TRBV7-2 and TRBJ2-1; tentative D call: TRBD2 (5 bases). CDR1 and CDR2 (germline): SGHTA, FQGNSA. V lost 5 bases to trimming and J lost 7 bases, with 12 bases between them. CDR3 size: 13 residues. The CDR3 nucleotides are TGTGCCAGCAGCCCCTGGACTGGAAATGAGCAGTTCTTC. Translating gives CASSPWTGNEQFF.

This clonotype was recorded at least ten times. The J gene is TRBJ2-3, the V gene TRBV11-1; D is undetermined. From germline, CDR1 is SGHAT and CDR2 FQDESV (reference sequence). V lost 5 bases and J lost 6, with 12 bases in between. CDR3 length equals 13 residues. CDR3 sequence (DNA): TGTGCCAGCAGCCGGGCCTTCAGGGATACGCAGTATTTT. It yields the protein CASSRAFRDTQYF.

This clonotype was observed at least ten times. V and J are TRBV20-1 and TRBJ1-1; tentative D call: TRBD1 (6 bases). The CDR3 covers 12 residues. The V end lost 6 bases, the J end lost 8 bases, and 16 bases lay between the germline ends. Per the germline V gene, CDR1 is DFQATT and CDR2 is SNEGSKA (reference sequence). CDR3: CSAAGGAQEAFF. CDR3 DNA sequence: TGCAGTGCCGCCGGGGGGGCGCAGGAAGCTTTCTTT.

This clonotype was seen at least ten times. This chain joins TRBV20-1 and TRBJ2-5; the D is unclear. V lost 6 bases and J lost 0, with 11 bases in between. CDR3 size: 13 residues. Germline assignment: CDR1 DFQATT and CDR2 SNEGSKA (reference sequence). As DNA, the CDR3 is TGCAGTGCCCCGGTCGGAGACCAAGAGACCCAGTACTTC. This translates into CSAPVGDQETQYF.

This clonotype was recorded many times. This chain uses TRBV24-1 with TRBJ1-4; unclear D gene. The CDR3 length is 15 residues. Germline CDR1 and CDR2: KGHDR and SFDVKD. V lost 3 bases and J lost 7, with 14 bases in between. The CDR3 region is CATSDGSTTGEKLFF. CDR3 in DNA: TGTGCCACCAGTGATGGTTCAACCACGGGTGAAAAACTGTTTTTT.

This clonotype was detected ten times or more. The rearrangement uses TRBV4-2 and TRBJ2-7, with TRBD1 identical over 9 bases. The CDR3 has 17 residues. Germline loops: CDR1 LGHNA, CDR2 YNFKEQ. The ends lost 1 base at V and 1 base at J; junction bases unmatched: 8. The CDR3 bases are TGTGCCAGCAGCCAAGCTAAGGGGACAGGGACTTCCTACGAGCAGTACTTC. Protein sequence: CASSQAKGTGTSYEQYF.

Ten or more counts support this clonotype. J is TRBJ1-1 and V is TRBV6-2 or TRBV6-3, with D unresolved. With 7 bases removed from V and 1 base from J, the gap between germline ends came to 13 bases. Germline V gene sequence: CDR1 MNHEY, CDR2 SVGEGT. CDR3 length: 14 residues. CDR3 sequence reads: CASIKPSPNTEAFF. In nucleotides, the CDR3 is TGTGCCAGCATCAAACCGTCCCCGAACACTGAAGCTTTCTTT.

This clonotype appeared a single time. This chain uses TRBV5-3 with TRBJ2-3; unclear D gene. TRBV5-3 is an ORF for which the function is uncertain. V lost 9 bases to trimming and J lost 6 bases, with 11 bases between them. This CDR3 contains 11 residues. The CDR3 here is CAMGRGDTQYF. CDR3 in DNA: TGTGCCATGGGCCGTGGGGATACGCAGTATTTT.